The clone carrying this T cell receptor (beta chain) turned up a few times. Sequence at one end of the junction differs from germline and may be a read error. This sample was taken from a study of regulatory T cells in long-lasting Graves disease. This sample's time point: newly diagnosed GD, antithyroid drugs for less than 3 months. RNA from PBMCs was the source of the TCR library. Arm-PCR of CDR3 regions with iRepertoire HTBI primers generated TCR beta libraries. TCRdb reprocessed the multiplex PCR reads with MiXCR, giving one entry per CDR3 protein. Of under 300,000 distinct CDR3 sequences in the sample, around 20% were seen once. Germline lookup yields CDR1 DFQATT and CDR2 SNEGSKA (reference sequence). This CDR3 is built from 16 residues.

The chain couples TRBV20-1 to TRBJ2-1, with 15 bases that match TRBD2. The sequence derives from a female donor with Graves disease. Source: peripheral blood mononuclear cells (PBMCs), taken at new diagnosis, from a patient treated with antithyroid drugs. For the CDR3, the DNA is TGCAGTGCCAGAGGACTAGCGGGGGGGTTCTACAATGAGCAGTTCTTC. It yields the protein CSARGLAGGFYNEQFF.